The TCR beta chain under discussion was sequenced for a study of blood T cell repertoires in COVID-19. On the study more broadly: The origin of the acute and convalescent COVID-19 samples was the United States, Italy and Spain. T cells, B-cell-depleted T cells, or PBMCs provided the cDNA or gDNA that served as material.

Source study methods: Nucleated cell counts were estimated from reference gene primer amplification. Generated by immunoSEQ multiplex PCR, the TCRdb table keeps only in-frame clones and is missing some. The V and J calls and clone size are taken from that table; D and trimming were inferred from the DNA. The sample shows approximately 250,000 clones, roughly 84% of them seen only once. The sample holds a few counts of this clone. The clonotype was recovered from a man between 40 and 49 years old with acute or convalescent COVID-19. Material for sequencing was peripheral blood.

The CDR3 DNA reads as TGTGCCAGCAGCCTACGGGGGGAGAATGCAGATACGCAGTATTTT. It specifies CASSLRGENADTQYF. This chain uses TRBV3-1 (or the pseudogene TRBV3-2) with TRBJ2-3; 7 bases fit TRBD2. The CDR3 runs to 15 residues. Trimming took 4 bases from V and 4 from J; bases not matched to a gene: 8. Per the germline V gene, CDR1 is LGHDT and CDR2 is YNNKEL (reference sequence).